What follows are 22 T cell receptor beta chains derived from one specimen sequenced in a study of Graves' ophthalmopathy and Graves' hyperthyroidism. The authors amplified TCR beta CDR3 regions from RNA transcripts. In the first round, RT-PCR was carried out with HTBI primers, and a multiplex PCR formed the second round. MiXCR, applied by TCRdb to the multiplex PCR reads, yields one record per CDR3 protein. The sample consists of around 590,000 distinct CDR3 sequences, about 35% of them appearing once. The material sequenced was peripheral blood or thyroid tissue (not recorded which). All receptors come from an adult man with Graves' hyperthyroidism.

The gene calls are TRBV7-8 and TRBJ1-2, with D maybe TRBD1 (5 bases). Trimming removed 5 bases at V and 8 bases at J, with 27 bases between. Germline CDR1 is SGHVS and CDR2 is FQNEAQ. This CDR3 has 17 amino acids. The DNA of the CDR3 is TGTGCCAGCAGCCCCCGAACCGGGACTATCTCCCTACGGGGCTACACCTTC. Protein sequence: CASSPRTGTISLRGYTF.

This clonotype was counted many times. V and J are TRBV5-5 and TRBJ1-1; 9 bases fit TRBD1. The CDR3 runs 14 residues. Germline assignment: CDR1 SGHKS and CDR2 YYEKEE (reference sequence). The J segment lost 5 bases and the V segment lost 5 bases, leaving 7 bases of the junction unmatched. The CDR3 nucleotides are TGTGCCAGCAGGGGGACAGGGTATGTGACTGAAGCTTTCTTT. Translating gives CASRGTGYVTEAFF.

The J gene is TRBJ2-3, the V gene TRBV4-1, with 10 bases matching TRBD2. This CDR3 is 18 amino acids long. Per the germline V gene, CDR1 is MGHRA and CDR2 is YSYEKL. Unmatched junction bases numbered 6, after V lost 0 bases and J lost 0 bases. Written as DNA, the CDR3 is TGCGCCAGCAGCCAAGAACCAGCGGGGGGGATTAGCACAGATACGCAGTATTTT. Translating it yields CASSQEPAGGISTDTQYF.

This chain joins TRBV2 and TRBJ1-2; D gene ambiguous. The CDR3 spans 12 residues. Between the trimmed V and J ends, which lost 5 bases and 8 bases, there was a span of 12 bases. CDR1 is SNHLY and CDR2 is FYNNEI in the germline V gene. The CDR3 region is CASSSGVTGYTF. The CDR3, as DNA: TGTGCCAGCAGTAGCGGGGTAACGGGCTACACCTTC.

This chain links TRBV20-1 with TRBJ2-7; TRBD2 agrees at 13 bases. CDR1 is DFQATT, CDR2 SNEGSKA, per germline (reference sequence). J lost 5 bases, V lost 1 base, and 11 bases had no gene match. The CDR3 consists of 17 residues. The CDR3 coding sequence is TGCAGTGCTAGAGCTTTTGGACTAGCGGGAGTTATCGACGAGCAGTACTTC. Protein sequence: CSARAFGLAGVIDEQYF.

The chain recombines TRBV12-3 or TRBV12-4 with TRBJ1-3; D may be TRBD1 (6 bases). The CDR3 loop spans 18 amino acids. Trimming shortened V by 1 base and J by 2 bases, and 18 bases separated the two germline ends. For the CDR3, the DNA is TGTGCCAGCAGTTTAGGGTCAGGGGCAGGCTTCCCTGGAAACACCATATATTTT. The encoded protein is CASSLGSGAGFPGNTIYF.

V and J are TRBV4-2 and TRBJ2-7, with D hard to call. The closer fit of TRBJ2-1 to the DNA end suggests the J call may be wrong. Germline CDR1 is LGHNA and CDR2 is YNFKEQ. There are 13 residues in the CDR3. DNA for the CDR3: TGTGCCAGCAGCCACTCCTCACGGAATGAGCAGTTCTTC. Translating gives CASSHSSRNEQFF.

The chain is built from TRBV3-1 and TRBJ1-2, with a possible D match to TRBD1 (5 bases). Trimming shortened V by 0 bases and J by 2 bases, and 7 bases separated the two germline ends. Germline loops: CDR1 LGHDT, CDR2 YNNKEL (reference sequence). This CDR3 region has 14 residues. CDR3: CASSQDWGNYGYTF. Written as DNA, the CDR3 is TGTGCCAGCAGCCAAGATTGGGGGAACTATGGCTACACCTTC.

This clonotype was picked up many times. V usage is TRBV11-3 and J usage is TRBJ1-1, with D unresolved. The germline gives CDR1 SGHNT, CDR2 YENEEA. Trimming removed 5 bases at V and 7 bases at J, with 14 bases between. The CDR3 length is 13 residues. As DNA, the CDR3 is TGTGCCAGCAGCCCTCGACCGGCAGTTGAAGCTTTCTTT. Translated: CASSPRPAVEAFF.

V is TRBV7-3 and J is TRBJ2-7; 9 nucleotides match TRBD2. Per the germline V gene, CDR1 is SGHTA and CDR2 is FQGTGA. This CDR3 is 14 amino acids long. V lost 8 bases to trimming and J lost 5 bases; unmatched junction nucleotides: 10. The chain's CDR3 is CASSPGSGGDEQYF. Here the CDR3 DNA reads TGTGCCAGCTCCCCGGGTAGCGGGGGCGACGAGCAGTACTTC.

This clonotype showed up just a few times. The V call is TRBV7-2, the J call TRBJ2-2; D perhaps matches TRBD2 (5 bases). The V gene lost 5 bases and the J gene lost 4 bases, with 17 bases spanning the gap. From germline, CDR1 is SGHTA and CDR2 FQGNSA. CDR3 length: 16 residues. The CDR3 spells CASSPWVAGGTGELFF. In DNA, the CDR3 is TGTGCCAGCAGCCCCTGGGTAGCCGGAGGCACCGGGGAGCTGTTTTTT.

This clonotype showed up many times. The J gene is TRBJ1-3, the V gene TRBV7-2; D unresolved. This CDR3 has 16 residues. The germline CDR1 and CDR2 sequences are SGHTA and FQGNSA. V was shortened by 2 bases and J by 5 bases, with 16 bases between the two germline ends. The CDR3 reads CASSLQADGERNTIYF. The CDR3 bases are TGTGCCAGCAGCTTACAAGCGGACGGAGAGCGAAACACCATATATTTT.

This clonotype was counted ten times or more. The chain recombines TRBV3-1 with TRBJ2-7, with D possibly being TRBD1 or TRBD2 (5 bases each). The germline gives CDR1 LGHDT, CDR2 YNNKEL (reference sequence). Trimming shortened V by 4 bases and J by 6 bases, and 16 bases separated the two germline ends. The CDR3 sequence is 14 residues long. CDR3 nucleotides: TGTGCCAGCAGCCTCGGGACCACGGTCGGCGAGCAGTACTTC. Protein: CASSLGTTVGEQYF.

The gene calls are TRBV3-1 and TRBJ2-7, with D maybe TRBD2 (6 bases). This CDR3 has 14 residues. The germline gives CDR1 LGHDT, CDR2 YNNKEL (reference sequence). V gave up 4 bases and J gave up 4 bases, with 14 bases separating them. The CDR3 nucleotides are TGTGCCAGCAGCCCCGGCGGGGCGGAGTACGAGCAGTACTTC. Amino acid sequence: CASSPGGAEYEQYF.

The rearrangement joins TRBV2 to TRBJ2-6; 8 bases line up with TRBD1. Germline V gives CDR1 SNHLY, CDR2 FYNNEI. V lost 4 bases, J lost 0 bases, and 5 bases stayed unmatched. This CDR3 has 17 residues. The CDR3, as DNA: TGTGCCAGCAGTGTTCGAACAGGGGGCTCTGGGGCCAACGTCCTGACTTTC. Translated: CASSVRTGGSGANVLTF.

This clonotype was picked up many times. The chain has TRBV29-1 and TRBJ2-7, with D maybe TRBD1 (6 bases). Trimming removed 4 bases from V and 4 bases from J, with 14 bases in between. Germline V gives CDR1 SQVTM, CDR2 ANQGSEA. CDR3 size: 13 residues. As DNA, the CDR3 is TGCAGCGTTGGGACAGCCCAAAGGTACGAGCAGTACTTC. Translating gives CSVGTAQRYEQYF.

This clonotype was seen once. Because the CDR3's place on the DNA is in doubt, the DNA is left out and the CDR3 is given as listed by TCRdb. The chain links TRBV7-9 to TRBJ1-2; TRBD1 is the table's D call and was not checked against the DNA. Germline V gene lookup returns CDR1 SEHNR and CDR2 FQNEAQ (reference sequence). Both ends counted, the CDR3 spans 18 residues. The CDR3 sequence is CASSLGTGRGALNYGYTF.

This chain links TRBV29-1 with TRBJ1-3; D remains ambiguous. The V gene lost 4 bases and the J gene lost 3 bases, with 7 bases spanning the gap. The CDR3 totals 12 residues. Germline V gene sequence: CDR1 SQVTM, CDR2 ANQGSEA. As DNA, the CDR3 is TGCAGCGTTGTTCGGTTTGGAAACACCATATATTTT. Protein: CSVVRFGNTIYF.

CDR3 sequence: CASSSPGGWGDTQYF. The CDR3 DNA is TGTGCCAGCAGTTCGCCAGGGGGCTGGGGAGATACGCAGTATTTT. V gene TRBV12-3 or TRBV12-4 combines with J gene TRBJ2-3, with TRBD1 matching over 8 bases. The CDR3 length is 15 residues. J was trimmed by 5 bases and V by 4 bases; bases with no gene match: 8.

With regard to this clonotype: A single base separates this from a much larger clone, so it may be a read error. The gene calls are TRBV7-9 and TRBJ1-4; no clear D. V was pared by 0 bases and J by 0 bases, with 14 bases between. Germline assignment: CDR1 SEHNR and CDR2 FQNEAQ (reference sequence). The CDR3 runs 18 residues. The CDR3 sequence is CASSLAPRAVTTNEKLFF. As DNA, the CDR3 is TGTGCCAGCAGCTTAGCCCCACGGGCAGTCACAACTAATGAAAAACTGTTTTTT.

This clonotype has a count of ten or more. V and J are TRBV29-1 and TRBJ1-1; 8 nucleotides agree with TRBD1. This CDR3 contains 12 residues. Germline CDR1 is SQVTM and CDR2 is ANQGSEA. J was trimmed by 4 bases and V by 7 bases; bases with no gene match: 5. CDR3 DNA sequence: TGCAGCGGGTCGGACAGGGCCACTGAAGCTTTCTTT. Protein product: CSGSDRATEAFF.

The chain carries TRBV28 and TRBJ1-6; maybe TRBD1 (5 bases). Trimming pared 5 bases from V and 0 bases from J, leaving 14 bases between. The CDR3 sequence is 17 residues long. The germline CDR1 and CDR2 sequences are MDHEN and SYDVKM. CDR3 in amino acids: CASSPGTSSSYNSPLHF. The CDR3 DNA is TGTGCCAGCAGTCCAGGGACTTCCAGCTCCTATAATTCACCCCTCCACTTT.